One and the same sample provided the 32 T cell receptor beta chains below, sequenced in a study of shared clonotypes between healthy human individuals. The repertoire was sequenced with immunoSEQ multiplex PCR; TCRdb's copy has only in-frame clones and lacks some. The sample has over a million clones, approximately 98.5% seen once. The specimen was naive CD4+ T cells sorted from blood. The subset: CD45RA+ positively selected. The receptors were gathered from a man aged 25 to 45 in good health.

Written as DNA, the CDR3 is TGTGCCAGCTCACCGGCTGGGGCAGTGGAAGGCTACACCTTC. This sequence encodes CASSPAGAVEGYTF. The V and J genes are TRBV18 and TRBJ1-2; the D gene is possibly TRBD1 (5 bases). The germline CDR1 and CDR2 sequences are KGHSH and LQKENI. Trimming took 3 bases from V and 8 from J, leaving 16 bases between them. The CDR3 totals 14 residues.

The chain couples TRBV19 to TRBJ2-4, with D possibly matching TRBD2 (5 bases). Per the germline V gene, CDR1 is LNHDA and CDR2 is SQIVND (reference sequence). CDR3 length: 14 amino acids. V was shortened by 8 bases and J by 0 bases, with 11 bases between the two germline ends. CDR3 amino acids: CASQDYLAKNIQYF. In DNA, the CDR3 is TGTGCCAGTCAAGACTACCTAGCCAAAAACATTCAGTACTTC.

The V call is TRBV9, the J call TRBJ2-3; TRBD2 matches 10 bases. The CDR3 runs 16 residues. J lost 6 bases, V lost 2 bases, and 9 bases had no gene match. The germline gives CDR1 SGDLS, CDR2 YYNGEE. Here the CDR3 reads CASSVTSGRAGDTQYF. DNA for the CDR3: TGTGCCAGCAGCGTGACGAGCGGGAGGGCCGGGGATACGCAGTATTTT.

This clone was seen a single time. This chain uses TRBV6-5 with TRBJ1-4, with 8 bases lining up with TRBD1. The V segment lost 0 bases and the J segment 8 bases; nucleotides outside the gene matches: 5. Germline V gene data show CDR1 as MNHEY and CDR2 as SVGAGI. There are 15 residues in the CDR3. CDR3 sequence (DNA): TGTGCCAGCAGTTACTCGACAGGGGACGAGGAAAAACTGTTTTTT. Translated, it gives CASSYSTGDEEKLFF.

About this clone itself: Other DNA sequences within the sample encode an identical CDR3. CDR3 DNA sequence: TGTGCCAGCAGCCTCCGCACAGGGATGAACACTGAAGCTTTCTTT. Translated: CASSLRTGMNTEAFF. The gene calls are TRBV14 and TRBJ1-1, with a tentative D call TRBD1 (6 bases). The CDR3 has 15 amino acids. Trimming pared 4 bases from V and 0 bases from J, leaving 12 bases between. Germline lookup yields CDR1 SGHDN and CDR2 FVKESK.

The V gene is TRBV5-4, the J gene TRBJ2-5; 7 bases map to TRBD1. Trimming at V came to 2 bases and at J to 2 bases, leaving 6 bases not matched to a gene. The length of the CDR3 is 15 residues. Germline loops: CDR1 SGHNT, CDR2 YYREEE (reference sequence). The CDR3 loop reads CASSFNSQGQETQYF. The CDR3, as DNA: TGTGCCAGCAGCTTCAACTCACAGGGGCAAGAGACCCAGTACTTC.

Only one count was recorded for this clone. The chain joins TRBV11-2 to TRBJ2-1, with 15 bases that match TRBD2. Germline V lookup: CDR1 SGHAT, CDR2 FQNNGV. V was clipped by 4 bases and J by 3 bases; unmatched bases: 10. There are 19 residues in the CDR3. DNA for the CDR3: TGTGCCAGCAGCTCGGGCGGACTAGCGGGAGGGTTGGTCTACAATGAGCAGTTCTTC. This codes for CASSSGGLAGGLVYNEQFF. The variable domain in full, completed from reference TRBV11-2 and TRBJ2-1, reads EAGVAQSPRYKIIEKRQSVAFWCNPISGHATLYWYQQILGQGPKLLIQFQNNGVVDDSQLPKDRFSAERLKGVDSTLKIQPAKLEDSAVYLCASSSGGLAGGLVYNEQFFGPGTRLTVL.

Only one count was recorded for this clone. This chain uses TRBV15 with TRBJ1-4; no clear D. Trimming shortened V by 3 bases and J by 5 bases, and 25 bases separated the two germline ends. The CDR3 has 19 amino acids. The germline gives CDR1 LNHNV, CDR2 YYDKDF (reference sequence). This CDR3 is CATSSDHFRGGSLNEKLFF. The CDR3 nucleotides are TGTGCCACCAGCAGTGACCATTTTCGCGGTGGCAGCTTGAATGAAAAACTGTTTTTT. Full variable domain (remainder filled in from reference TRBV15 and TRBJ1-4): DAMVIQNPRYQVTQFGKPVTLSCSQTLNHNVMYWYQQKSSQAPKLLFHYYDKDFNNEADTPDNFQSRRPNTSFCFLDIRSPGLGDTAMYLCATSSDHFRGGSLNEKLFFGSGTQLSVL.

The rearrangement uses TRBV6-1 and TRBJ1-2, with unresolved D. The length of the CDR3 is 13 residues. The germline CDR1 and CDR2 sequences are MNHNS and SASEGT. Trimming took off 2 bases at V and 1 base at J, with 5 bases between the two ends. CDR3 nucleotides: TGTGCCAGCAGTGAAATCTTTAACTATGGCTACACCTTC. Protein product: CASSEIFNYGYTF.

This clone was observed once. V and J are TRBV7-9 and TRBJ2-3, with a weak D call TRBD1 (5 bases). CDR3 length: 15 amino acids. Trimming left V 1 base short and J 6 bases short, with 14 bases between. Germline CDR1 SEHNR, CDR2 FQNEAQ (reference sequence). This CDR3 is CASSLEGRSLDTQYF. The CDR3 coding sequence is TGTGCCAGCAGCTTAGAGGGGCGATCCCTCGATACGCAGTATTTT.

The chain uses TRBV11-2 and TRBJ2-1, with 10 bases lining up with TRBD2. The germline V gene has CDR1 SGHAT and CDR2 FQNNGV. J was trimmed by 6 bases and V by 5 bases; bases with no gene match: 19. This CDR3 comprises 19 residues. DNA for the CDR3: TGTGCCAGCAGCCAGAGGGCAACGGGACTAGCGAACGACCGCAATGAGCAGTTCTTC. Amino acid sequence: CASSQRATGLANDRNEQFF.

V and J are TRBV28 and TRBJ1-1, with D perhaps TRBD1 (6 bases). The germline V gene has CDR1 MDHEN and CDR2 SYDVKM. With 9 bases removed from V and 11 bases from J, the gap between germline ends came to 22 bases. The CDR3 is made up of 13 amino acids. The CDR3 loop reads CASHTGQNLFAFF. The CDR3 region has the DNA TGTGCCAGTCACACCGGACAGAATTTATTTGCTTTCTTT.

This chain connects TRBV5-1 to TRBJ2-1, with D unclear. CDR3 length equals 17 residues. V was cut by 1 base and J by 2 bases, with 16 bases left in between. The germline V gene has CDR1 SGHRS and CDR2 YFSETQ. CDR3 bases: TGCGCCAGCAGCTTGTACAGCAAGCCGAACCCCTACAATGAGCAGTTCTTC. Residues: CASSLYSKPNPYNEQFF.

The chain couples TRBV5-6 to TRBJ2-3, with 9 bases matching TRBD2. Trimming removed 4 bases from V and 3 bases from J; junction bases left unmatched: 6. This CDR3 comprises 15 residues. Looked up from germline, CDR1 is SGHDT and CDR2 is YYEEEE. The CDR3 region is CASSGWREGTDTQYF. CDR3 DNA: TGTGCCAGCAGCGGGTGGCGGGAGGGAACAGATACGCAGTATTTT.

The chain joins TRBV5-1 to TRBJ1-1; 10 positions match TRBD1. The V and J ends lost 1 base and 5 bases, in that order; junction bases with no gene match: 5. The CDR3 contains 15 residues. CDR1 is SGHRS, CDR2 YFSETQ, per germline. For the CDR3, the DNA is TGCGCCAGCAGCTTGTTAGGGACAGGGGTGACTGAAGCTTTCTTT. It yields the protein CASSLLGTGVTEAFF.

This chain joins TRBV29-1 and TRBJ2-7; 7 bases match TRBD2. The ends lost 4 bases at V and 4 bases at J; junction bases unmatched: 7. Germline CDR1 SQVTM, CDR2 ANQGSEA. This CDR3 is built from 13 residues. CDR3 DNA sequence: TGCAGCGTTGGGGCGGGAGTATTATACGAGCAGTACTTC. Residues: CSVGAGVLYEQYF.

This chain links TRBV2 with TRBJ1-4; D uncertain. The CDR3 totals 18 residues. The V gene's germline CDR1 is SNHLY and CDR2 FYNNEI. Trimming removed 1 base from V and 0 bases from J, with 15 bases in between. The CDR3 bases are TGTGCCAGCAGTGAAGGACCGGTTACCCCTGCAACTAATGAAAAACTGTTTTTT. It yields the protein CASSEGPVTPATNEKLFF.

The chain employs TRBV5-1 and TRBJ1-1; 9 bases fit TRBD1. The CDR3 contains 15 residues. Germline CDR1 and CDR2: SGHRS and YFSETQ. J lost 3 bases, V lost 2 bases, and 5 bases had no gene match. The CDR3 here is CASSFTGGLDTEAFF. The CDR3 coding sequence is TGCGCCAGCAGCTTCACAGGGGGCTTGGACACTGAAGCTTTCTTT.

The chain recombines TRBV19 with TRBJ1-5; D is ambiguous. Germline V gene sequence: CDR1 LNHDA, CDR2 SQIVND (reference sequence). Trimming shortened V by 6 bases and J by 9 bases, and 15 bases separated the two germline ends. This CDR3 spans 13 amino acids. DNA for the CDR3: TGTGCCAGTAGGCCGGACCCAATACGGCCCCAGCATTTT. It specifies CASRPDPIRPQHF.

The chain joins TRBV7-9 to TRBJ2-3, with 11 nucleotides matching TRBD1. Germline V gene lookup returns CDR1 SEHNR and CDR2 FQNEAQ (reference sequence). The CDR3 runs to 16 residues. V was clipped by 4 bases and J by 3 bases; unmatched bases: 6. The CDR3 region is CASSSMGQGGTDTQYF. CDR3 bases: TGTGCCAGCAGCTCCATGGGACAGGGGGGAACAGATACGCAGTATTTT.

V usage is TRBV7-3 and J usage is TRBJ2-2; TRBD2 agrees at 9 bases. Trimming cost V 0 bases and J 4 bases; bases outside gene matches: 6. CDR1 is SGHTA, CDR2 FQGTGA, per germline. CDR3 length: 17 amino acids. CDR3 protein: CASSLTRLAGITGELFF. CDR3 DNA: TGTGCCAGCAGCTTAACCCGGCTAGCGGGAATCACCGGGGAGCTGTTTTTT.

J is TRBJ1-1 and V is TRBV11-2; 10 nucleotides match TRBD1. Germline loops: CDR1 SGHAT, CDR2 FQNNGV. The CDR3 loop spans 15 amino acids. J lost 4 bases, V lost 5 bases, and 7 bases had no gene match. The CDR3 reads CASSPGQGGTTEAFF. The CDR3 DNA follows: TGTGCCAGCAGCCCCGGACAGGGGGGGACCACTGAAGCTTTCTTT.

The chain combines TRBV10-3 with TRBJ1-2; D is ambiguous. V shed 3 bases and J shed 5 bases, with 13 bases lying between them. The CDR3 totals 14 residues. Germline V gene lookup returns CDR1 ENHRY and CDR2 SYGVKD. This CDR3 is CAISDPPSPYGYTF. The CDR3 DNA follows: TGTGCCATCAGTGACCCGCCAAGCCCTTATGGCTACACCTTC.

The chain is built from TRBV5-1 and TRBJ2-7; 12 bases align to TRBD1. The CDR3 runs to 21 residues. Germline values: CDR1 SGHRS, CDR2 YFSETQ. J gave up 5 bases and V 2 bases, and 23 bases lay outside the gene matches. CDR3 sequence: CASSFSGTGGANSGRTHEQYF. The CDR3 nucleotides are TGCGCCAGCAGCTTTTCCGGGACAGGGGGCGCTAATAGCGGGAGAACCCACGAGCAGTACTTC.

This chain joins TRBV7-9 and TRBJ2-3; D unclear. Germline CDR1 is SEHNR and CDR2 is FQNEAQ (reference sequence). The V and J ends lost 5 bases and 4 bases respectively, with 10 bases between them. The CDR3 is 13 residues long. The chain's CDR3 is CASSPFYADTQYF. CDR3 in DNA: TGTGCCAGCAGCCCGTTCTATGCAGATACGCAGTATTTT.

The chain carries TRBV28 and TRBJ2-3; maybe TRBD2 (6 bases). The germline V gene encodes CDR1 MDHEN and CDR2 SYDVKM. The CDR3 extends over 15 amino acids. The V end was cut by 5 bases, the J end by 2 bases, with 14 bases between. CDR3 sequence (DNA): TGTGCCAGCAGTCCGGGACTTATAAACACAGATACGCAGTATTTT. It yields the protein CASSPGLINTDTQYF.

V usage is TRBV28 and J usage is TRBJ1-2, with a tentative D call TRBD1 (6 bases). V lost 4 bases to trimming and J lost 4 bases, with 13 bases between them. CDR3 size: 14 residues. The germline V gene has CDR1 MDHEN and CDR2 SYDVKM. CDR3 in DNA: TGTGCCAGCAGTTACACAGGGTGGGTCTATGGCTACACCTTC. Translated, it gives CASSYTGWVYGYTF.

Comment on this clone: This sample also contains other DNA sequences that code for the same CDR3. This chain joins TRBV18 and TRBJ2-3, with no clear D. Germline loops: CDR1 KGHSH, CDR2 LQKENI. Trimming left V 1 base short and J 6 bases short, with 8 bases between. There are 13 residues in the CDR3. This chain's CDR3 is CASSPRPGDTQYF. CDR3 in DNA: TGTGCCAGCTCACCACGGCCTGGGGATACGCAGTATTTT.

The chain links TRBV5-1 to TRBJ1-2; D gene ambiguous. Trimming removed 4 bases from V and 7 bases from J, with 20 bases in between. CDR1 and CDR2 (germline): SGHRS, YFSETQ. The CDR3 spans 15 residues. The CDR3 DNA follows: TGCGCCAGCAGCCAAACTTCAGGCGGTGAAGGTGGCTACACCTTC. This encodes CASSQTSGGEGGYTF.

The CDR3 region is CASIGGYNEQFF. Here the CDR3 DNA reads TGCGCCAGCATAGGGGGCTACAATGAGCAGTTCTTC. This chain uses TRBV5-1 with TRBJ2-1; a possible D gene is TRBD1 (6 bases). Deletions cut 6 bases from V and 3 bases from J, with 7 bases between. Germline CDR1 SGHRS, CDR2 YFSETQ. This CDR3 is built from 12 residues.

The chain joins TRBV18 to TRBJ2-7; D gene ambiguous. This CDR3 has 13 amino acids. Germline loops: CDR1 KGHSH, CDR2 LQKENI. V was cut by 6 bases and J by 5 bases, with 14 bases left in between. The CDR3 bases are TGTGCCAGCTCCAGAGGCGTTAGTGACGAGCAGTACTTC. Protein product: CASSRGVSDEQYF.

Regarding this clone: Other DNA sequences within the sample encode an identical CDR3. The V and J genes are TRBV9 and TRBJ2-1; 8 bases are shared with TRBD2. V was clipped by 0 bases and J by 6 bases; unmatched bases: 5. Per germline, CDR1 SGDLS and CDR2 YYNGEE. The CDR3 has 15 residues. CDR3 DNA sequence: TGTGCCAGCAGCGTAGCGGGAGGGCCCGGCAATGAGCAGTTCTTC. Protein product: CASSVAGGPGNEQFF.